The present T cell receptor beta chain was sequenced within a study of shared clonotypes between healthy human individuals. Study in general: Researchers assigned three CD4 naive, three CD4 memory, two CD8 naive and one CD8 memory plate to each donor.

A word on this clone: Its target is not known.

CDR1 and CDR2 (germline): SGHRS, YFSETQ. Trimming shortened V by 3 bases and J by 3 bases, and 25 bases separated the two germline ends. The CDR3 loop spans 18 amino acids. Here immunoSEQ multiplex PCR was the method, and the copy in TCRdb shows in-frame clones only, minus some. The sample lists around 2.5 million clones, approximately 93% seen once, with around 0.37% in the top ten. Study-level points and caveats: Researchers found naive subsets generally carried larger estimated richness than memory subsets. Non-shared clonotypes had lower generation probabilities than those shared by all four donors. Among donors, clonotype sharing was expected to be affected by sequencing depth.

This receptor was taken from a man between 18 and 29 years old in good health. Some clones in this sample may be carry-over from other donors' samples. Material: naive CD4+ T cells from PBMCs. Subset indicated: CD45RA+ positively selected. The gene calls are TRBV5-1 and TRBJ2-7, with D perhaps matching TRBD1 or TRBD2 (5 bases each). The CDR3 here is CASSSGYGRGAVDYEQYF. The CDR3 nucleotides read TGCGCCAGCAGCTCGGGATATGGGCGAGGGGCCGTCGACTACGAGCAGTACTTC. Supplemented by reference TRBV5-1 and TRBJ2-7, the full variable domain reads KAGVTQTPRYLIKTRGQQVTLSCSPISGHRSVSWYQQTPGQGLQFLFEYFSETQRNKGNFPGRFSGRQFSNSRSEMNVSTLELGDSALYLCASSSGYGRGAVDYEQYFGPGTRLTVT.